This T cell receptor beta chain appears in the sequencing data of a study of blood T cells in healthy people across ages. With regard to this clonotype: Antigen unknown.

Each sample provided at least 5 micrograms of extracted total RNA. Germline V gene lookup returns CDR1 DFQATT and CDR2 SNEGSKA (reference sequence). V was pared by 5 bases and J by 0 bases, with 8 bases between. The CDR3 has 13 residues. Study-wide results and caveats: A conclusive naive versus antigen-experienced comparison was prevented by the unsorted PBMCs.

Alongside a J-beta primer mix, a sample-barcoded 5' primer served in a second PCR lasting about 7 to 12 cycles. Carrying 12 random nucleotides, a template-switch adaptor labeled each individual cDNA molecule. One entry per CDR3 protein, called by TCRdb with MiXCR from the 5' RACE reads. This table holds 1.2 million to 1.5 million distinct CDR3 sequences, roughly 60% found once. This receptor was obtained from a man younger than 30 in good health. The V gene is TRBV20-1, the J gene TRBJ2-1; D is ambiguous. Specimen: blood. CDR3 region: CSARGNSYNEQFF. DNA for the CDR3: TGCAGTGCTCGCGGTAACTCCTACAATGAGCAGTTCTTC.